Sequencing of this T cell receptor (beta chain) was carried out in a study of cytomegalovirus exposure and HLA in healthy donors. Germline V gene sequence: CDR1 SGHVS, CDR2 FNYEAQ. With V trimmed by 1 base and J by 1 base, 2 bases remained unmatched. This CDR3 contains 16 residues. The study ran its PCR with 60 Vbeta and 13 Jbeta primers. Sequencing was performed with immunoSEQ multiplex PCR; in TCRdb, only in-frame clones are kept and a portion is missing. The table has more than 85,000 clones, just under 80% seen once. Sequencing used PBMCs. The receptor's source is a male donor in good health and CMV-seronegative. The chain is built from TRBV7-6 and TRBJ1-1; 11 bases fit TRBD1. The CDR3 bases are TGTGCCAGCAGCTTAGGAGGGACAGGGGGGAACACTGAAGCTTTCTTT. Translating gives CASSLGGTGGNTEAFF.